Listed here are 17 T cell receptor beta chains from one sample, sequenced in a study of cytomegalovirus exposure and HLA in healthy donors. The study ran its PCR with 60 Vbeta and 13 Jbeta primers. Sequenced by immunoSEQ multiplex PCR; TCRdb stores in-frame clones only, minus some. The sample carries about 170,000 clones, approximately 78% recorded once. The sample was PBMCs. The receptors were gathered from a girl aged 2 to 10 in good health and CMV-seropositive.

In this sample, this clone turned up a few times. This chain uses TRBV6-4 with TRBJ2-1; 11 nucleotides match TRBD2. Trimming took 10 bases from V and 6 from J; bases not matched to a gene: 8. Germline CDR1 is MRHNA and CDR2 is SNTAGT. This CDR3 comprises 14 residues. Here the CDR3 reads CATSPTSGVNEQFF. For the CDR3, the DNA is TGTGCCACTTCTCCGACTAGCGGGGTCAATGAGCAGTTCTTC.

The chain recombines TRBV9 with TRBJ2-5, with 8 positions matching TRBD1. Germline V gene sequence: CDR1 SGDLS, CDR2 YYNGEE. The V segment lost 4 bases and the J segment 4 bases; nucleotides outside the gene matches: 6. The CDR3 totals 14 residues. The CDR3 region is CASSPRTGLETQYF. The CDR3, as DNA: TGTGCCAGCAGCCCAAGGACAGGGCTAGAGACCCAGTACTTC.

CDR3 region: CASSLGPGETQYF. CDR3 nucleotide sequence: TGCGCCAGCAGCTTAGGCCCGGGAGAGACCCAGTACTTC. This sequence joins TRBV5-1 and TRBJ2-5; D not resolved. The CDR3 contains 13 residues. CDR1 is SGHRS, CDR2 YFSETQ, per germline. V lost 2 bases, J lost 4 bases, and 9 bases lay in between. Together with reference TRBV5-1 and TRBJ2-5, the CDR3 gives the full variable domain: KAGVTQTPRYLIKTRGQQVTLSCSPISGHRSVSWYQQTPGQGLQFLFEYFSETQRNKGNFPGRFSGRQFSNSRSEMNVSTLELGDSALYLCASSLGPGETQYFGPGTRLLVL.

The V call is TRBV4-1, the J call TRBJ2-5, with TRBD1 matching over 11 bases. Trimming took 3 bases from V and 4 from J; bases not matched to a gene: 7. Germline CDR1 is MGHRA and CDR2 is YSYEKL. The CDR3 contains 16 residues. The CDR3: CASSQDRDRGRETQYF. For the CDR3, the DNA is TGCGCCAGCAGCCAGGATCGGGACAGGGGGAGAGAGACCCAGTACTTC.

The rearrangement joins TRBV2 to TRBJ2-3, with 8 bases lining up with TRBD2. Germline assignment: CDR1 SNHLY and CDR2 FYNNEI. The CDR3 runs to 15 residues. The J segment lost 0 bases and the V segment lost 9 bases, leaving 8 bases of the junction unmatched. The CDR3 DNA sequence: TGTGCCAGTGAGCGGGGGACCACTAGCACAGATACGCAGTATTTT. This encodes CASERGTTSTDTQYF.

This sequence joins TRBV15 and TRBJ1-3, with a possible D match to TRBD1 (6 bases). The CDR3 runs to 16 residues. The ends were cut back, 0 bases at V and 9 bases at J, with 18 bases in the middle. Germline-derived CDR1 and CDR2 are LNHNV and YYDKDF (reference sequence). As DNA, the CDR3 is TGTGCCACCAGCAGAGATAAGGGGGTCGGTTCCGGCACCATATATTTT. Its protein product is CATSRDKGVGSGTIYF.

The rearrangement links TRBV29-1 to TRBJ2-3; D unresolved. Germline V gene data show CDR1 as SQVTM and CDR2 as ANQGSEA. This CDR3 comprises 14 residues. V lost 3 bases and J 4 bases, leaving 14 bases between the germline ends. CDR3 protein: CSVDGVDLPDTQYF. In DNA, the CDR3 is TGCAGCGTTGACGGAGTAGATCTCCCAGATACGCAGTATTTT.

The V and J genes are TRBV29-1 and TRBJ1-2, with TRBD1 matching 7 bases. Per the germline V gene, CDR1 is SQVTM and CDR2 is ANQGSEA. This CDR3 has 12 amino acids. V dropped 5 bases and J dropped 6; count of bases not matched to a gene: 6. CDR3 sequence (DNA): TGCAGCGTTCGGGACAGAGCAAATGGCTACACCTTC. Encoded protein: CSVRDRANGYTF.

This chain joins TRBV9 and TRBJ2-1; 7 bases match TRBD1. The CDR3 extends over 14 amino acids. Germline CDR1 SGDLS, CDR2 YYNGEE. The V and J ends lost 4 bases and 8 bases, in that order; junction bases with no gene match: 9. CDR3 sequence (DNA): TGTGCCAGCAGCTCCCGGACAGGTAACGATGAGCAGTTCTTC. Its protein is CASSSRTGNDEQFF.

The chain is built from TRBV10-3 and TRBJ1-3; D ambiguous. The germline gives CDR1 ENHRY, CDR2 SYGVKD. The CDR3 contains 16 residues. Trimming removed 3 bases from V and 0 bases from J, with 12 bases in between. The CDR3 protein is CAISESSWNSGNTIYF. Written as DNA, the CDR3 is TGTGCCATCAGTGAAAGTAGCTGGAACTCTGGAAACACCATATATTTT.

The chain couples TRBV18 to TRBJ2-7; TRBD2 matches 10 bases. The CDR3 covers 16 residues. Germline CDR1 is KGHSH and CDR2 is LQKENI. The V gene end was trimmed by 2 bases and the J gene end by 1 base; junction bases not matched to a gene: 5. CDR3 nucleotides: TGTGCCAGCTCACCAAGTAGAGCGGGAGGGTCCTACGAGCAGTACTTC. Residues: CASSPSRAGGSYEQYF.

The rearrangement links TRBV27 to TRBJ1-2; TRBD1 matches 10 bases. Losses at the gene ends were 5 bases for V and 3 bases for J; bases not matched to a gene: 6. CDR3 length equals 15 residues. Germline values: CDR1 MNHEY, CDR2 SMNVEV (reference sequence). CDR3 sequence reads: CASSPMTGGDYGYTF. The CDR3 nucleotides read TGTGCCAGCAGTCCGATGACAGGGGGCGACTATGGCTACACCTTC.

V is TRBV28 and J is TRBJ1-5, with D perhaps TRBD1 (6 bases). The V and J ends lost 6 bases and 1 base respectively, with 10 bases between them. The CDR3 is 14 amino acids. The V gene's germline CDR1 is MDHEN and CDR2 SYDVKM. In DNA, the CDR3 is TGTGCCAGCAGCCGGACAGCAAGCAATCAGCCCCAGCATTTT. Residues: CASSRTASNQPQHF.

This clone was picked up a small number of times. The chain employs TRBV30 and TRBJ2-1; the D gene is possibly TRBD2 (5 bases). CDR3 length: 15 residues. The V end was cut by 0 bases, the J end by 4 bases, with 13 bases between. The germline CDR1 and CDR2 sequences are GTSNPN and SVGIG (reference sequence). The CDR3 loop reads CAWSVGGSPYNEQFF. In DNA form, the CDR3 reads TGTGCCTGGAGTGTCGGAGGTTCCCCTTACAATGAGCAGTTCTTC.

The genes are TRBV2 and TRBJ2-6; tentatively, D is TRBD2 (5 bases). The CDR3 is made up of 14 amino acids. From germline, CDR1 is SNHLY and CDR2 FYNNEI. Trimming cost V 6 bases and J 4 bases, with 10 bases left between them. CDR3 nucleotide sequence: TGTGCCAGCAGCGTTGGACTCGGGGCCAACGTCCTGACTTTC. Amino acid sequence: CASSVGLGANVLTF.

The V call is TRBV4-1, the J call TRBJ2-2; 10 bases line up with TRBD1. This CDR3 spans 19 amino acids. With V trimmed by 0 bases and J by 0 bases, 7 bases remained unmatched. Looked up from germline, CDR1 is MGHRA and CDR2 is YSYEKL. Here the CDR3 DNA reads TGCGCCAGCAGCCAAGAAACGGGACAGGGGCTATCGAACACCGGGGAGCTGTTTTTT. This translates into CASSQETGQGLSNTGELFF.

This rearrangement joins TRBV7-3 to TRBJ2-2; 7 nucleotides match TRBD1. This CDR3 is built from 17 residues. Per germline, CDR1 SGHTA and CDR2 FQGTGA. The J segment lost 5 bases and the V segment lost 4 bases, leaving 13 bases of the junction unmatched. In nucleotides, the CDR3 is TGTGCCAGCAGCTCCATCGCCGATACAGGGGCGACCGGGGAGCTGTTTTTT. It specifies CASSSIADTGATGELFF.